Detailed here is one TCR beta chain. This clone's antigen is unknown. Nothing much larger sits one base from this clone, and base qualities are not available. From cysteine to phenylalanine, the CDR3 is 12 amino acids long. The CDR3 DNA has 36 bases and is translated from base 1. CDR1 and CDR2 are drawn from the germline V gene (reference sequence): LGHDT, YNNKEL. The V and J ends are trimmed by 1 base and 9 bases, leaving 7 bases between them. Every donor in the study was a healthy Caucasian. Three pairs of female monozygotic twins, all aged about 18 to 30 years, were included in the twin cohort. Peripheral blood mononuclear cells were the source from which RNA for the TCR libraries was isolated. The sample belongs to a study of identical twins (dated by TCRdb to about 2016). At the level of the whole study: TCR alpha and beta repertoires from monozygotic twins, unrelated adults of various ages and cord blood were deep-sequenced to test whether fetal clonotypes persist. To rule out contamination, replicate twin experiments were performed at different times with different library preparation protocols.

Library method: 5' RACE. Sequencing was performed on an Illumina HiSeq 2000. A universal primer binding site was introduced by template switching, and a unique molecular identifier was present in the final cDNA, enabling accurate counting of TCR cDNA molecules. Specific primers in the conserved constant-segment region were used to synthesize first-strand cDNA for the TCR alpha and beta chains. To control for contamination, every cDNA library carried two barcodes: a SMART-Mk sample barcode plus Illumina barcodes. Two successive PCR steps introduced TruSeq adapter sequences along with Illumina sample barcodes. The TCR alpha and beta cDNA libraries were sequenced on the Illumina HiSeq platform using custom primers. Per the authors' processing: Raw reads were processed with MiGEC to extract unique molecular identifiers, and MiXCR was used to determine CDR3 positions. Recombination models were inferred per individual with the repgenHMM and IGoR tools using an EM algorithm. The analysis of shared clonotypes was done with the tcR package in R, with sharing normalized by the product of cloneset sizes. To study raw recombination without the effects of thymic and clonal selection, out-of-frame nonproductive sequences were analyzed. TCRdb reanalyzed the raw reads on its own, using fastp at Q25 for trimming and MiXCR for clone calling, and kept in-frame beta chains. Rows merge per CDR3 protein into single entries with the most common DNA and genes. In this record, the V and J calls reflect TCRdb's handling and not the investigators' own analysis. The sample table shows around 960,000 distinct CDR3 sequences, and 9% to 15% are seen once. The biggest ten clones account for around 1.6% of the sample.

What the work shows at the level of the full study, not this receptor alone: Out-of-frame TCR alpha sequences shared between twins showed an excess of low generation-probability sequences compared with coincidental sharing between unrelated individuals. The excess sharing between twins in beta out-of-frame sequences was weaker because fewer shared sequences reduced the signal-to-noise ratio. Because the same donors could not be followed over many years, the conclusions depended on cross-sectional statistical analysis. In monozygotic twins, out-of-frame TCR alpha sharing was systematically underestimated by recombination models, although the models agreed with sharing between unrelated individuals. Zero-insertion analyses could be partly confounded by invariant T cells such as MAIT and iNKT, though diverse VJ usage argued against such confounding for most clonotypes. Abundant cord blood beta clonotypes carried fewer insertions; young adult naive repertoires showed a weaker similar trend, while memory repertoires showed none.

In addition, the sample was reused for a study of yellow fever vaccine responses in identical twins. The second study also describes: The T cell response to vaccination in identical twins was reported by the authors to appear partly convergent and partly personalized. Focusing on identical twins, the study followed the T cell clones that responded to the vaccine, and did so with precision.

The sequence is built from TRBV3-1 and TRBJ2-1; TRBD1 could be the D gene, as 6 bases match. Sequenced material: PBMCs. This TCR derives from a woman aged 18-29 years in good health. The nucleotide sequence reads TGTGCCAGCAGCCAAGGGGGGCCTGAGCAGTTCTTC. Its protein reads: CASSQGGPEQFF.